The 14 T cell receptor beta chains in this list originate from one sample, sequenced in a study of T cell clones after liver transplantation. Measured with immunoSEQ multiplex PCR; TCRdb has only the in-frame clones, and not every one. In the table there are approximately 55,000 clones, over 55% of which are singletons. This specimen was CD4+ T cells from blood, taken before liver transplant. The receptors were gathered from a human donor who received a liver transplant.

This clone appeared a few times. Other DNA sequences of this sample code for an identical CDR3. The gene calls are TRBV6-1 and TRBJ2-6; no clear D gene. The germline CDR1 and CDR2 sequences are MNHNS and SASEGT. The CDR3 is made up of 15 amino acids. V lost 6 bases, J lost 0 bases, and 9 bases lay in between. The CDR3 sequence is CASSPTGSGANVLTF. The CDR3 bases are TGTGCCAGCAGCCCAACCGGCTCTGGGGCCAACGTCCTGACTTTC.

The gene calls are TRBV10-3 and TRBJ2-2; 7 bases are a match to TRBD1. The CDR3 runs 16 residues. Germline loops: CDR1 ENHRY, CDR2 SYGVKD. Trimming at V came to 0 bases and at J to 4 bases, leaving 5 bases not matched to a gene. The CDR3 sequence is CAISESTGAATGELFF. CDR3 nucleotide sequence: TGTGCCATCAGTGAGTCCACAGGGGCCGCCACCGGGGAGCTGTTTTTT.

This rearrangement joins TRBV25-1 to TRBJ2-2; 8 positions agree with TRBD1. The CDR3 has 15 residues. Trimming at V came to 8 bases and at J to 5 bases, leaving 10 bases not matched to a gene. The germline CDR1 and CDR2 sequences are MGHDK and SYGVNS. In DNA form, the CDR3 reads TGTGCCAGCTTCGGACAGGGTGCGGGAACCGGGGAGCTGTTTTTT. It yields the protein CASFGQGAGTGELFF.

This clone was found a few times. The CDR3 DNA follows: TGTGCCAGCAGCTTTCTCGGGGGGGAAGGCTACACCTTC. This encodes CASSFLGGEGYTF. The chain employs TRBV7-9 and TRBJ1-2; possible D gene TRBD1, 5 bases. The CDR3 loop spans 13 amino acids. Germline V gives CDR1 SEHNR, CDR2 FQNEAQ (reference sequence). V was pared by 3 bases and J by 8 bases, with 13 bases between.

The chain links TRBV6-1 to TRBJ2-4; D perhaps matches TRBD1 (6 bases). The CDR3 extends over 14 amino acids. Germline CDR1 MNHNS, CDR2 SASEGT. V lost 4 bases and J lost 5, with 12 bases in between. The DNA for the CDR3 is TGTGCCAGCAGTGCCCACCAGGGGCAAAACATTCAGTACTTC. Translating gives CASSAHQGQNIQYF.

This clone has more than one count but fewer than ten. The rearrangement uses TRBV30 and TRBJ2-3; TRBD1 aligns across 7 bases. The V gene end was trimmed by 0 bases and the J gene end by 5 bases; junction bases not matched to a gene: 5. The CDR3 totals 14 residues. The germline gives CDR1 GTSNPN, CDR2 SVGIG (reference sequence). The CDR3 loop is CAWSVKGAGDTQYF. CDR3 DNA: TGTGCCTGGAGTGTAAAGGGGGCGGGAGATACGCAGTATTTT.

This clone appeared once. CDR3 loop: CASSLVGQFTGELFF. As DNA, the CDR3 is TGCGCCAGCAGCTTGGTCGGACAGTTCACCGGGGAGCTGTTTTTT. This chain uses TRBV5-1 with TRBJ2-2; possible D gene TRBD1, 6 bases. Trimming cost V 0 bases and J 4 bases, with 10 bases left between them. The CDR3 sequence is 15 residues long. Germline lookup yields CDR1 SGHRS and CDR2 YFSETQ.

The CDR3 region has the DNA TGTGCCAGCAGCGAAAGCCTGGACTTCCAAGAGACCCAGTACTTC. Protein product: CASSESLDFQETQYF. The chain links TRBV7-6 to TRBJ2-5; weak D call: TRBD2 (5 bases). Trimming removed 5 bases at V and 1 base at J, with 14 bases between. Germline lookup yields CDR1 SGHVS and CDR2 FNYEAQ. This CDR3 has 15 residues.

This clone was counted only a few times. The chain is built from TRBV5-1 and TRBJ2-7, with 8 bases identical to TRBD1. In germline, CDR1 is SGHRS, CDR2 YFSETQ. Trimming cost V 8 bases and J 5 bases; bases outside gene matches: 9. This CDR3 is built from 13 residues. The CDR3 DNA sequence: TGCGCCAGTTCCCGGACAGGGACAAACGAGCAGTACTTC. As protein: CASSRTGTNEQYF.

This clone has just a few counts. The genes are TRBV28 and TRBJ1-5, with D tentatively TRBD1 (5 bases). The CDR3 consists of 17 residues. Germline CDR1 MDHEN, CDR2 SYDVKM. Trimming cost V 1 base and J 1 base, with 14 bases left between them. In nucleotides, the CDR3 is TGTGCCAGCAGTTTATCAGGGCTGGGGAGGAGCAATCAGCCCCAGCATTTT. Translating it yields CASSLSGLGRSNQPQHF. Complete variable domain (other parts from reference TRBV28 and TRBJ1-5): DVKVTQSSRYLVKRTGEKVFLECVQDMDHENMFWYRQDPGLGLRLIYFSYDVKMKEKGDIPEGYSVSREKKERFSLILESASTNQTSMYLCASSLSGLGRSNQPQHFGDGTRLSIL.

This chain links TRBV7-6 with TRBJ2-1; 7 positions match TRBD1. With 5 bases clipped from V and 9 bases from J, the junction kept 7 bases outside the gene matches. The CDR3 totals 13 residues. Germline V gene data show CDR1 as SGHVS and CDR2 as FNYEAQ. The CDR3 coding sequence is TGTGCCAGCAGCCGAATGACAGGGACTGAGCAGTTCTTC. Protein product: CASSRMTGTEQFF.

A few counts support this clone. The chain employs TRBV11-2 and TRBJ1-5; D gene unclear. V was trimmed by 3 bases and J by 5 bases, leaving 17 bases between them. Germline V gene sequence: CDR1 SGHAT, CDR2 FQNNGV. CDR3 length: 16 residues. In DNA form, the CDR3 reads TGTGCCAGCAGCTTGGGTTCGAACAGTGCCCATCAGCCCCAGCATTTT. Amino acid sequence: CASSLGSNSAHQPQHF.

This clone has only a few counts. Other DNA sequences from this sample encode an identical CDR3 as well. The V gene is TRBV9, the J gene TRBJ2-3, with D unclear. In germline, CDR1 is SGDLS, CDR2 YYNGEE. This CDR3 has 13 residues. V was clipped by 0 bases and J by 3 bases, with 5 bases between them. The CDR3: CASSVAGTDTQYF. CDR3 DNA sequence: TGTGCCAGCAGCGTAGCGGGTACAGATACGCAGTATTTT.

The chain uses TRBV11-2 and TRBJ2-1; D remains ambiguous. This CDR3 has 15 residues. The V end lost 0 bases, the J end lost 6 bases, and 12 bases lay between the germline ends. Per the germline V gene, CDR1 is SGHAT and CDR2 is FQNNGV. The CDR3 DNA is TGTGCCAGCAGCTTAGATCACCTAGTGGGCAATGAGCAGTTCTTC. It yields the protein CASSLDHLVGNEQFF.